This TCR beta chain was sequenced in a study of T-cell memory formation after mild COVID-19. About the study: The TCR clusters were mostly specific to one donor.

As to this clonotype: The antigen is not known.

Each CDR3 protein is one row after TCRdb ran MiXCR on the 5' RACE reads. Of 280,000 or so distinct CDR3 sequences in the sample, under 20% were seen once. Points from the study as a whole: From day 15 to 85, contracting clones were balanced between CD4 and CD8, whereas later expanders leaned toward CD4+. Nothing showed for sure that second-wave clones peaking on day 37 were SARS-CoV-2 specific. Those CD4+ clones that contracted were mainly in CM and EM (CD8+ ones in EMRA).

The V gene lost 8 bases and the J gene lost 1 base, with 8 bases spanning the gap. The CDR3 consists of 12 residues. Germline CDR1 MGHDK, CDR2 SYGVNS. This clonotype was obtained from a man younger than 35 who had mild COVID-19 (a few samples of this study predate the infection). Cell type and time point are not known. This chain uses TRBV25-1 with TRBJ1-2, with TRBD1 as a possible D gene (5 bases). Sequencing was carried out using PBMCs or a T cell subset sorted from them (not recorded which). CDR3: CASGGINYGYTF. The DNA for the CDR3 is TGTGCCAGCGGGGGGATTAACTATGGCTACACCTTC.